These 7 T cell receptor beta chains originate from one sample sequenced in a study of shared clonotypes between healthy human individuals. Using immunoSEQ multiplex PCR, the repertoire was profiled, and TCRdb retains in-frame clones only, with some absent. The sample records about 460,000 clones, around 77% being singletons. The sequenced sample consisted of PBMCs. The receptors were sampled from a middle-aged woman in good health. Some clones in this sample may be carry-over from other donors' samples.

The chain is built from TRBV29-1 and TRBJ2-6, with 7 bases lining up with TRBD1. Germline V gives CDR1 SQVTM, CDR2 ANQGSEA. Trimming removed 5 bases from V and 2 bases from J; junction bases left unmatched: 3. This CDR3 comprises 14 residues. The CDR3 nucleotides read TGCAGCGTTAAAGGGGGCCCTGGGGCCAACGTCCTGACTTTC. Its translation: CSVKGGPGANVLTF.

Comments on this clone: Since a far larger clone is one base different, this is likely a read error. The sample has other DNA sequences that encode this CDR3 too. This rearrangement joins TRBV5-1 to TRBJ1-1; tentatively, D is TRBD1 (5 bases). Germline assignment: CDR1 SGHRS and CDR2 YFSETQ. This CDR3 has 13 residues. The DNA of the CDR3 is TGCGCCAGCAGCTTGCAGGGTGCGCCTGAGGCTTTCTTT. The encoded protein is CASSLQGAPEAFF. Full variable domain (outside the CDR3, taken from reference TRBV5-1 and TRBJ1-1): KAGVTQTPRYLIKTRGQQVTLSCSPISGHRSVSWYQQTPGQGLQFLFEYFSETQRNKGNFPGRFSGRQFSNSRSEMNVSTLELGDSALYLCASSLQGAPEAFFGQGTRLTVV.

The chain joins TRBV20-1 to TRBJ2-7, with D hard to call. The V end lost 4 bases, the J end lost 5 bases, and 9 bases lay between the germline ends. This CDR3 is 11 amino acids long. Germline V gives CDR1 DFQATT, CDR2 SNEGSKA (reference sequence). CDR3 bases: TGCAGTGCTATTGGGCGTAACGAGCAGTACTTC. It specifies CSAIGRNEQYF.

This clone was picked up one time. The genes are TRBV4-2 and TRBJ2-3; D not resolved. CDR3 length: 12 residues. In germline, CDR1 is LGHNA, CDR2 YNFKEQ. Trimming shortened V by 4 bases and J by 5 bases, and 7 bases separated the two germline ends. CDR3 nucleotide sequence: TGTGCCAGCAGCCCCTCGGGAGATACGCAGTATTTT. Protein product: CASSPSGDTQYF.

This chain joins TRBV4-3 and TRBJ2-3; the match to TRBD1 covers 7 bases. The CDR3 consists of 17 residues. Germline V lookup: CDR1 LGHNA, CDR2 YSLEER. The V segment lost 2 bases and the J segment 1 base; nucleotides outside the gene matches: 9. CDR3 in amino acids: CASSQRVRDRGTDTQYF. The CDR3 nucleotides read TGCGCCAGCAGCCAACGAGTCCGGGACAGAGGCACAGATACGCAGTATTTT.

The chain links TRBV5-1 to TRBJ1-1; weak D call: TRBD1 (5 bases). Germline V lookup: CDR1 SGHRS, CDR2 YFSETQ. This CDR3 has 13 residues. V was trimmed by 4 bases and J by 2 bases, leaving 9 bases between them. CDR3 protein: CASSPQGNTEAFF. The CDR3 coding sequence is TGCGCCAGCAGCCCCCAGGGTAACACTGAAGCTTTCTTT.

This clone was seen a single time. In the same sample, other DNA sequences code for this CDR3. This chain links TRBV7-2 with TRBJ2-7; D is unresolved. Trimming shortened V by 2 bases and J by 6 bases, and 11 bases separated the two germline ends. The germline CDR1 and CDR2 sequences are SGHTA and FQGNSA. The CDR3 is 13 amino acids. CDR3 sequence: CASSLNRVAEQYF. In DNA, the CDR3 is TGTGCCAGCAGCTTAAACAGAGTGGCCGAGCAGTACTTC.